This T cell receptor (beta chain) stems from a study of regulatory T cells in long-lasting Graves disease. Study context: Graves' patients, diagnosed recently, had received antithyroid drugs under 3 months.

Relying on iRepertoire HTBI primers and Arm-PCR of CDR3 regions, the team built TCR beta libraries. TCRdb used MiXCR to reprocess the multiplex PCR reads, holding one entry per CDR3 protein. The data contain 550,000 to 600,000 distinct CDR3 sequences, about 16% of them seen just once; the ten biggest clones take up 12%. As to time point: newly diagnosed GD, antithyroid drugs for less than 3 months. Extracted RNA from PBMCs served as the source of the TCR library. The peripheral blood volume drawn was around 10 milliliters, and it was collected into EDTA tubes. V lost 8 bases and J lost 7, with 15 bases in between. This CDR3 spans 13 amino acids. CDR1 is SNHLY, CDR2 FYNNEI, per germline. In its sample, this clonotype was seen many times. The same specimen was also included in a second study, on T cells in Graves' hyperthyroidism and ophthalmopathy. In that study: During a first-round RT-PCR of the TCR CDR3, the HTBI primer set was used.

The rearrangement joins TRBV2 to TRBJ1-5, with a weak D call TRBD1 (6 bases). The sequence derives from a man aged 18 to 30 with Graves disease. Sequences were derived from peripheral blood mononuclear cells (PBMCs), sampled at new diagnosis, from a patient treated with antithyroid drugs. The CDR3 is CASGPGQIQPQHF. In DNA, the CDR3 is TGTGCCAGCGGGCCGGGACAAATCCAGCCCCAGCATTTT.